The 14 T cell receptor beta chains in this list originate from one sample, sequenced in a study of identical twins' blood T cells (dated by TCRdb to about 2013). Library creation used 5' RACE. Instrument on record: Illumina Genome Analyzer IIx. TCRdb trimmed public reads at Q25 via fastp, called clones via MiXCR and kept in-frame beta chains. CDR3 protein sequences are deduplicated, and each keeps its most common genes and DNA. The sample table contains 300,000 to 400,000 distinct CDR3 sequences; only one count was recorded for around 30% of them. The ten largest clones take up roughly 5.5% of the sample. The sample comprised PBMCs. The receptors were sampled from a woman between 18 and 50 years old in good health.

This sequence joins TRBV9 and TRBJ2-3; D may be TRBD2 (5 bases). Trimming removed 0 bases at V and 4 bases at J, with 9 bases between. This CDR3 spans 14 amino acids. Germline CDR1 SGDLS, CDR2 YYNGEE. CDR3 bases: TGTGCCAGCAGCGTAGGACTAACTCCAGATACGCAGTATTTT. It translates to CASSVGLTPDTQYF. Filled out from reference TRBV9 and TRBJ2-3, the complete variable domain reads DSGVTQTPKHLITATGQRVTLRCSPRSGDLSVYWYQQSLDQGLQFLIQYYNGEERAKGNILERFSAQQFPDLHSELNLSSLELGDSALYFCASSVGLTPDTQYFGPGTRLTVL.

The chain is built from TRBV2 and TRBJ1-2; D gene uncertain. There are 12 residues in the CDR3. Trimming took off 8 bases at V and 7 bases at J, with 14 bases between the two ends. The V gene's germline CDR1 is SNHLY and CDR2 FYNNEI. Written as DNA, the CDR3 is TGTGCCAGCTGGCGGGTTTTGAGTGGCTACACCTTC. It encodes CASWRVLSGYTF. Using reference TRBV2 and TRBJ1-2 for the parts outside the CDR3, the full variable domain is EPEVTQTPSHQVTQMGQEVILRCVPISNHLYFYWYRQILGQKVEFLVSFYNNEISEKSEIFDDQFSVERPDGSNFTLKIRSTKLEDSAMYFCASWRVLSGYTFGSGTRLTVV.

The gene calls are TRBV20-1 and TRBJ1-1; 8 positions agree with TRBD1. V lost 6 bases, J lost 1 base, and 4 bases stayed unmatched. The CDR3 is 13 amino acids. Germline V CDR1 and CDR2: DFQATT, SNEGSKA (reference sequence). CDR3 sequence: CSAAGGPNTEAFF. The CDR3 DNA follows: TGCAGTGCCGCAGGGGGCCCGAACACTGAAGCTTTCTTT.

The DNA of the CDR3 is TGCAGTGCTATTAAAAGCGGCGAGAACACCGGGGAGCTGTTTTTT. Translating gives CSAIKSGENTGELFF. The chain couples TRBV20-1 to TRBJ2-2; D may be TRBD2 (5 bases). With 4 bases removed from V and 1 base from J, the gap between germline ends came to 13 bases. This CDR3 is 15 amino acids long. Per the germline V gene, CDR1 is DFQATT and CDR2 is SNEGSKA (reference sequence).

V is TRBV5-1 and J is TRBJ2-7; perhaps D is TRBD1 or TRBD2 (5 bases each). V lost 7 bases and J 3 bases, leaving 14 bases between the germline ends. The CDR3 sequence is 13 residues long. Germline-derived CDR1 and CDR2 are SGHRS and YFSETQ. In nucleotides, the CDR3 is TGCGCCAGCTCTAGGGACGGAAGCTACGAGCAGTACTTC. Protein sequence: CASSRDGSYEQYF.

V is TRBV5-1 and J is TRBJ1-1; perhaps TRBD1 as D (5 bases). Per the germline V gene, CDR1 is SGHRS and CDR2 is YFSETQ. The CDR3 contains 14 residues. V lost 5 bases to trimming and J lost 0 bases, with 11 bases between them. Here the CDR3 reads CASSFGGVNTEAFF. The CDR3 DNA is TGCGCCAGCAGTTTTGGGGGGGTGAACACTGAAGCTTTCTTT.

This clonotype was picked up a small number of times. The chain couples TRBV18 to TRBJ2-5; TRBD1 agrees at 7 bases. The CDR3 is 15 amino acids. J lost 4 bases, V lost 0 bases, and 5 bases had no gene match. The germline V gene encodes CDR1 KGHSH and CDR2 LQKENI. CDR3 bases: TGTGCCAGCTCACCACCGGGACAGAGGGGAGAGACCCAGTACTTC. Translating it yields CASSPPGQRGETQYF. Combining the CDR3 with reference TRBV18 and TRBJ2-5 gives the whole variable domain NAGVMQNPRHLVRRRGQEARLRCSPMKGHSHVYWYRQLPEEGLKFMVYLQKENIIDESGMPKERFSAEFPKEGPSILRIQQVVRGDSAAYFCASSPPGQRGETQYFGPGTRLLVL.

The chain recombines TRBV7-9 with TRBJ2-2; D remains unclear. CDR1 and CDR2 from the germline V gene are SEHNR and FQNEAQ (reference sequence). The CDR3 loop spans 14 amino acids. Trimming took 3 bases from V and 5 from J, leaving 10 bases between them. Written as DNA, the CDR3 is TGTGCCAGCAGCTTGGGGATCTTTACCGGGGAGCTGTTTTTT. Its protein is CASSLGIFTGELFF. The full variable domain, its missing parts supplied by reference TRBV7-9 and TRBJ2-2, is DTGVSQNPRHKITKRGQNVTFRCDPISEHNRLYWYRQTLGQGPEFLTYFQNEAQLEKSRLLSDRFSAERPKGSFSTLEIQRTEQGDSAMYLCASSLGIFTGELFFGEGSRLTVL.

As to this clonotype: No DNA is shown, since the ends of the CDR3 on it are uncertain; the CDR3 is the one TCRdb lists. The chain is built from TRBV27 and TRBJ1-5; TRBD1 is the table's D call, not checked against the DNA. Germline CDR1 and CDR2: MNHEY and SMNVEV (reference sequence). The CDR3 spans 17 amino acids, including both terminal residues. The CDR3 here is CASSSGQAFYSNQPQHF.

As regards this clonotype: One junction end disagrees with the germline gene, perhaps due to a read error. This sequence joins TRBV20-1 and TRBJ2-5; D unresolved. Germline CDR1 is DFQATT and CDR2 is SNEGSKA (reference sequence). The CDR3 loop spans 13 amino acids. CDR3 sequence reads: CSARENLQETRYF. The CDR3 DNA reads TGCAGTGCGCGAGAAAACCTCCAAGAGACCCGGTACTTC.

Worth noting for this clonotype: A much bigger clone sits one base away, suggesting this may be a read error. The V and J genes are TRBV9 and TRBJ1-2, with a possible D match to TRBD1 (6 bases). This CDR3 contains 17 residues. The V gene's germline CDR1 is SGDLS and CDR2 YYNGEE. The CDR3 here is CANSVVPGADSNYGYTF. In DNA, the CDR3 is TGTGCCAACAGCGTAGTCCCAGGGGCCGACTCTAACTATGGCTACACCTTC.

In this sample, this clonotype turned up a few times. The chain uses TRBV10-3 and TRBJ1-5, with D unresolved. The CDR3 loop spans 14 amino acids. The germline CDR1 and CDR2 sequences are ENHRY and SYGVKD. V dropped 0 bases and J dropped 6 bases, with 9 bases sitting between them. CDR3 coding DNA: TGTGCCATCAGTGAGTCGATACTCGCTCAGCCCCAGCATTTT. This sequence encodes CAISESILAQPQHF.

The chain combines TRBV7-2 with TRBJ1-5; D gene uncertain. The CDR3 spans 15 residues. V lost 7 bases and J lost 0, with 13 bases in between. In germline, CDR1 is SGHTA, CDR2 FQGNSA. Here the CDR3 reads CASNSWAVSNQPQHF. CDR3 nucleotides: TGTGCCAGCAACTCCTGGGCCGTTAGCAATCAGCCCCAGCATTTT.

There are a few counts of this clonotype. The chain combines TRBV12-3 or TRBV12-4 with TRBJ2-1; D ambiguous. Deletions cut 7 bases from V and 12 bases from J, with 16 bases between. The CDR3 loop spans 12 amino acids. CDR3 sequence: CASTPSGRAQFF. In DNA, the CDR3 is TGTGCCAGCACTCCGAGTGGTAGGGCGCAGTTCTTC.